This TCR beta chain was documented in a study of control samples from healthy donors and cancer patients. Clones were sequenced by immunoSEQ multiplex PCR, and TCRdb holds only the in-frame ones, with some missing. The sample has about 140,000 clones, around 94% seen once. The V gene's germline CDR1 is MDHEN and CDR2 SYDVKM. V lost 6 bases and J lost 2, with 14 bases in between. The CDR3 is 15 residues long. Specimen: blood. This sequence was found in a man aged 35-49 years in good health. The chain recombines TRBV28 with TRBJ1-5; D is uncertain. CDR3 nucleotides: TGTGCCAGCAGCGTTTCGAGGAAGGGCAATCAGCCCCAGCATTTT. Translated, it gives CASSVSRKGNQPQHF.